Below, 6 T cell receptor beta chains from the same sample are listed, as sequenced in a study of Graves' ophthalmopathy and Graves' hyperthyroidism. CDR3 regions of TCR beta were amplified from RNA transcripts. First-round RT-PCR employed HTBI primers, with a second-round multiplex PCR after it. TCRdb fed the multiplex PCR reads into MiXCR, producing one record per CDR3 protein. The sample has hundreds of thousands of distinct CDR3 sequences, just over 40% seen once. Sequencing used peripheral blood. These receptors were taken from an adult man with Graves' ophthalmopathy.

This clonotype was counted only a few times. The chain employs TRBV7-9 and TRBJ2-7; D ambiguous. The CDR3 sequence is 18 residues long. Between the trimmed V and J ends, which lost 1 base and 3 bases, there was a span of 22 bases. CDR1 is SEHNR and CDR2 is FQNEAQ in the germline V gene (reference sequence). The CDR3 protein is CASSLGALGSRQGYEQYF. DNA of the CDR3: TGTGCCAGCAGCTTAGGCGCCTTAGGAAGCCGCCAAGGCTACGAGCAGTACTTC.

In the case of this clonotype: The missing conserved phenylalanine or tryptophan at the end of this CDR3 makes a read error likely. CDR3 in amino acids: CASSEGGLGQGDLETQYC. CDR3 DNA: TGTGCCAGCAGTGAAGGCGGCCTGGGACAGGGGGACTTGGAGACCCAGTACTGC. The V and J genes are TRBV2 and TRBJ2-5; 11 bases are a match to TRBD1. Unmatched junction bases numbered 12, after V lost 1 base and J lost 5 bases. CDR1 is SNHLY and CDR2 is FYNNEI in the germline V gene. This CDR3 has 18 residues.

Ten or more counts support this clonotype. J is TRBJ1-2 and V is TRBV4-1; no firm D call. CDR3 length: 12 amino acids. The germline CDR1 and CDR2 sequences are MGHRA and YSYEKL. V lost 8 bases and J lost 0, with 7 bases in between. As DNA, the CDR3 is TGCGCCAGCGGTGGGTCTAACTATGGCTACACCTTC. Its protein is CASGGSNYGYTF.

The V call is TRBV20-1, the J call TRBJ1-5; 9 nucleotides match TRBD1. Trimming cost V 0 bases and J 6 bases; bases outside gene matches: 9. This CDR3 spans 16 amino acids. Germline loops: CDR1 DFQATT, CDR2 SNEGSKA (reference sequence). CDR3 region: CSARDSDRGSSQPQHF. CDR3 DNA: TGCAGTGCTAGAGACTCGGACAGGGGTAGTAGTCAGCCCCAGCATTTT.

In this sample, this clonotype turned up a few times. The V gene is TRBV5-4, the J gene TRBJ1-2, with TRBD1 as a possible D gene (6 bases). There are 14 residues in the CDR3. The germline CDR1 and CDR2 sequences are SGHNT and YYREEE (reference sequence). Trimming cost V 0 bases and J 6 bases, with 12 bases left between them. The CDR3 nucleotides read TGTGCCAGCAGCTTGGTAGGGGGGGGAAATGGCTACACCTTC. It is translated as CASSLVGGGNGYTF.

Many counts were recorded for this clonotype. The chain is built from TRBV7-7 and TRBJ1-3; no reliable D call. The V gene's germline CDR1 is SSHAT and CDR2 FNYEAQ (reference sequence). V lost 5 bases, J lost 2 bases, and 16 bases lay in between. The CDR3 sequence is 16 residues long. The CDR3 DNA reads TGTGCCAGCAGCCTCACCCCCGCAGGCGCTGGAAACACCATATATTTT. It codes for CASSLTPAGAGNTIYF.